The following is a TCR beta chain sequence with its context. Its antigen is unidentified. The CDR3 contains 15 residues. In germline, CDR1 is DFQATT, CDR2 SNEGSKA (reference sequence). UMI-tagged 5'RACE template switching yielded the TCR beta cDNA. TCRdb processed the 5' RACE reads again and assigns one entry to each CDR3 protein, with no DNA. This table lists roughly 150,000 distinct CDR3 sequences. This entry belongs to a study of T cells expressing NK-cell markers. Study overall: Serological testing identified seven of the eight sequenced donors as HCMV-seropositive and one as seronegative. Study outcomes and limitations: Of the CD8+ T cells in a handful of donors, about 1.0-7.0% belonged to dominant NKG2C+ clonotypes. These same clonotypes (in a handful of donors) also led the CD3+CD56-NKG2C+ fraction.

The chain uses TRBV20-1 and TRBJ2-2; lacking DNA, the TRBD1 call made by TCRdb goes unchecked. Source material: blood T cells: a sorted CD56 or NKG2C T cell subset, CD4+ or CD8+ T cells, or bulk PBMC T cells (not recorded which). The sequence came from a woman between 18 and 69 years old in good health. CDR3 loop: CSARDWGRNTGELFF.